The entry below describes one T cell receptor (beta chain). Its antigen is unknown. Systemic immunosuppression or autoimmune disease history was grounds to exclude patients. CDR1 is SEHNR and CDR2 is FQNEAQ in the germline V gene (reference sequence). V was shortened by 2 bases and J by 7 bases, with 6 bases between the two germline ends. This CDR3 region has 11 residues. This sample was taken from a study of OX40 agonist ivuxolimab in advanced cancers. Study-level background: A male proportion of about 86% was recorded, with mean age approximately 60 years and range roughly 23 to 79. Study-level results: Researchers report that CD8+ T cells had, on average, more expanded clones than CD4+. By week 6 at 0.1 to 3.0 mg/kg, blood CD4+ and CD8+ T cells had expanded clonally.

Here immunoSEQ multiplex PCR was the method, and the copy in TCRdb shows in-frame clones only, minus some. The sample records tens of thousands of clones, 84% being singletons. The receptor comes from an adult with an advanced solid tumor such as melanoma, head and neck, liver or kidney cancer. The chain is built from TRBV7-9 and TRBJ2-7; no firm D call. Sample: CD4+ or CD8+ T cells sorted from blood, taken in a trial of the OX40 agonist ivuxolimab. CDR3 in amino acids: CASSLTEEQYF. CDR3 DNA sequence: TGTGCCAGCAGCTTAACGGAGGAGCAGTACTTC.